The 29 T cell receptor beta chains below were found in one sample sequenced in a study of blood T cell repertoires in COVID-19. Produced via immunoSEQ multiplex PCR; TCRdb's table is partial and in-frame only. The data show 60,000 to 75,000 clones, around 83% seen once. The sample was peripheral blood. The receptors here all came from a man between 70 and 80 years old with active COVID-19.

V and J are TRBV20-1 and TRBJ1-5; 10 bases agree with TRBD1. The CDR3 is made up of 17 amino acids. J gave up 1 base and V 3 bases, and 9 bases lay outside the gene matches. Germline V lookup: CDR1 DFQATT, CDR2 SNEGSKA (reference sequence). The CDR3 region has the DNA TGCAGTGCTAGTAGCGGGACAGGGGTTGGGAGCAATCAGCCCCAGCATTTT. Encoded protein: CSASSGTGVGSNQPQHF.

The genes are TRBV7-9 and TRBJ2-1; TRBD2 matches 12 bases. V was clipped by 5 bases and J by 7 bases; unmatched bases: 18. The CDR3 has 19 amino acids. Germline CDR1 reads SEHNR; CDR2 reads FQNEAQ (reference sequence). As DNA, the CDR3 is TGTGCCAGCAGCCCGCAGGGGTCTCAACTAGCGGGGGGAGGGAATGAGCAGTTCTTC. Translation gives CASSPQGSQLAGGGNEQFF.

The rearrangement uses TRBV28 and TRBJ2-1; possible D gene TRBD2, 6 bases. V lost 2 bases to trimming and J lost 5 bases, with 16 bases between them. The CDR3 covers 16 residues. Looked up from germline, CDR1 is MDHEN and CDR2 is SYDVKM. The DNA of the CDR3 is TGTGCCAGCAGTTTAGGCGGGAATGGAATAAACAATGAGCAGTTCTTC. This encodes CASSLGGNGINNEQFF.

The rearrangement joins TRBV6-5 to TRBJ2-7; 9 bases fit TRBD2. The trim removed 7 bases at V and 0 bases at J, leaving 7 bases unmatched. The CDR3 has 15 residues. From germline, CDR1 is MNHEY and CDR2 SVGAGI. The CDR3 nucleotides are TGTGCCAGCAATCCGAGCGGGAGGCCCTCCTACGAGCAGTACTTC. Its translation: CASNPSGRPSYEQYF.

The chain combines TRBV7-2 with TRBJ2-5, with 9 bases identical to TRBD2. The CDR3 is 16 residues long. V trimming: 0 bases; J trimming: 1 base; junction bases outside the gene matches: 3. CDR1 SGHTA and CDR2 FQGNSA come from the germline V gene. CDR3 bases: TGTGCCAGCAGCTTAGCTAGCGGGGGTCCCCAAGAGACCCAGTACTTC. Amino acids: CASSLASGGPQETQYF.

V gene TRBV27 combines with J gene TRBJ2-2; 9 bases line up with TRBD1. V shed 7 bases and J 6 bases; nucleotides not matched to a gene: 6. In germline, CDR1 is MNHEY, CDR2 SMNVEV (reference sequence). The CDR3 has 14 amino acids. As DNA, the CDR3 is TGTGCCAGCACCCCGGGACAGGGCGCCGGGGAGCTGTTTTTT. Amino acid sequence: CASTPGQGAGELFF.

The CDR3 coding sequence is TGTGCCAGCACCCCCGGGGGCGGGAGGGCGGGACAAGAGACCCAGTACTTC. This sequence encodes CASTPGGGRAGQETQYF. The chain carries TRBV7-8 and TRBJ2-5, with 9 positions matching TRBD2. This CDR3 has 17 residues. The J segment lost 2 bases and the V segment lost 7 bases, leaving 14 bases of the junction unmatched. CDR1 and CDR2 (germline): SGHVS, FQNEAQ.

DNA for the CDR3: TGTGCCAGCAGACTAGCGGGAGGTGGGGAGCAGTTCTTC. It is translated as CASRLAGGGEQFF. This sequence joins TRBV12-3 or TRBV12-4 and TRBJ2-1; 12 bases align to TRBD2. The trim removed 6 bases at V and 10 bases at J, leaving 4 bases unmatched. The CDR3 length is 13 residues.

The J gene is TRBJ2-7, the V gene TRBV5-1, with 9 bases identical to TRBD1. The trim removed 4 bases at V and 4 bases at J, leaving 9 bases unmatched. This CDR3 is built from 15 residues. Germline assignment: CDR1 SGHRS and CDR2 YFSETQ. The CDR3 region has the DNA TGCGCCAGCAGCCCTGGGACAGGGAGTTCGTACGAGCAGTACTTC. Amino acid sequence: CASSPGTGSSYEQYF.

The chain employs TRBV19 and TRBJ2-1; 11 bases are a match to TRBD2. Trimming took 3 bases from V and 8 from J; bases not matched to a gene: 6. The CDR3 loop spans 15 amino acids. CDR1 LNHDA and CDR2 SQIVND come from the germline V gene (reference sequence). CDR3 sequence reads: CASSMGLAVRHEQFF. DNA of the CDR3: TGTGCCAGTAGTATGGGACTAGCGGTTAGGCATGAGCAGTTCTTC.

The table lists this clone with a few counts. This rearrangement joins TRBV3-1 (or the pseudogene TRBV3-2) to TRBJ1-5; D possibly corresponds to TRBD1 (6 bases). V was shortened by 4 bases and J by 1 base, with 8 bases between the two germline ends. The CDR3 loop spans 14 amino acids. Looked up from germline, CDR1 is LGHDT and CDR2 is YNNKEL (reference sequence). CDR3 sequence (DNA): TGTGCCAGCAGCCCCCAGGGGAGCAATCAGCCCCAGCATTTT. This translates into CASSPQGSNQPQHF.

This clone has only a few counts. The genes are TRBV4-3 and TRBJ2-7, with D uncertain. Germline CDR1 reads LGHNA; CDR2 reads YSLEER. The CDR3 runs 15 residues. Trimming stripped 0 bases from V and 3 bases from J, with 12 bases between. The CDR3 DNA is TGCGCCAGCAGCCAAGATCGCAACTACCACTACGAGCAGTACTTC. This encodes CASSQDRNYHYEQYF.

This sequence joins TRBV7-2 and TRBJ2-1; D is perhaps TRBD2 (6 bases). V was pared by 4 bases and J by 3 bases, with 13 bases between. The germline V gene has CDR1 SGHTA and CDR2 FQGNSA. The CDR3 length is 15 residues. CDR3 nucleotides: TGTGCCAGCAGCTCCCCGCACGGGGGCTACAATGAGCAGTTCTTC. This sequence encodes CASSSPHGGYNEQFF. Using reference TRBV7-2 and TRBJ2-1 for the parts outside the CDR3, the full variable domain is GAGVSQSPSNKVTEKGKDVELRCDPISGHTALYWYRQSLGQGLEFLIYFQGNSAPDKSGLPSDRFSAERTGGSVSTLTIQRTQQEDSAVYLCASSSPHGGYNEQFFGPGTRLTVL.

This chain connects TRBV5-1 to TRBJ2-3, with D possibly matching TRBD2 (5 bases). V shed 0 bases and J shed 3 bases, with 8 bases lying between them. Germline lookup yields CDR1 SGHRS and CDR2 YFSETQ. The CDR3 extends over 14 amino acids. Written as DNA, the CDR3 is TGCGCCAGCAGCTTGGAAGGGAGTACAGATACGCAGTATTTT. Translating it yields CASSLEGSTDTQYF.

The chain employs TRBV13 and TRBJ2-1; 13 positions agree with TRBD2. V was pared by 5 bases and J by 5 bases, with 3 bases of the junction left unmatched. CDR1 PRHDT and CDR2 FYEKMQ come from the germline V gene (reference sequence). The CDR3 totals 15 residues. CDR3 residues: CASSATSGRDNEQFF. The DNA for the CDR3 is TGTGCCAGCAGCGCAACTAGCGGGAGGGACAATGAGCAGTTCTTC. The complete variable domain, with remaining parts taken from reference TRBV13 and TRBJ2-1, reads AAGVIQSPRHLIKEKRETATLKCYPIPRHDTVYWYQQGPGQDPQFLISFYEKMQSDKGSIPDRFSAQQFSDYHSELNMSSLELGDSALYFCASSATSGRDNEQFFGPGTRLTVL.

Of note for this clone: Germline is not matched at one junction end, which may reflect a read error. The V and J genes are TRBV6-2 or TRBV6-3 and TRBJ1-2; D might be TRBD1 (5 bases). The CDR3 spans 13 residues. The germline V gene encodes CDR1 MNHEY and CDR2 SVGEGT. DNA of the CDR3: TGTGCCAGCAGCCAAGGGGCCCGCGTCTCCGGGAGCTTC. It encodes CASSQGARVSGSF.

The chain carries TRBV9 and TRBJ2-3, with D possibly being TRBD1 (5 bases). The CDR3 is 14 amino acids. The germline gives CDR1 SGDLS, CDR2 YYNGEE. V shed 4 bases and J shed 3 bases, with 12 bases lying between them. CDR3 residues: CASSLGQGTDTQYF. The CDR3 nucleotides are TGTGCCAGCAGCTTAGGGCAGGGAACAGATACGCAGTATTTT.

The chain has TRBV30 and TRBJ2-7; perhaps TRBD1 as D (6 bases). The CDR3 extends over 15 amino acids. Germline V CDR1 and CDR2: GTSNPN, SVGIG (reference sequence). The V end lost 0 bases, the J end lost 0 bases, and 12 bases lay between the germline ends. CDR3 DNA: TGTGCCTGGAGTGTGGGGCAGGGGCCCTCCTACGAGCAGTACTTC. Its translation: CAWSVGQGPSYEQYF.

The V gene is TRBV7-2, the J gene TRBJ2-7; D is possibly TRBD2 (6 bases). Germline CDR1 reads SGHTA; CDR2 reads FQGNSA. CDR3 length: 14 amino acids. Trimming stripped 5 bases from V and 1 base from J, with 12 bases between. The CDR3 DNA is TGTGCCAGCAGCGCCGGAGGGCCTTCCTACGAGCAGTACTTC. This sequence encodes CASSAGGPSYEQYF.

The genes are TRBV19 and TRBJ2-2; D gene uncertain. Trimming pared 2 bases from V and 1 base from J, leaving 8 bases between. CDR1 is LNHDA, CDR2 SQIVND, per germline (reference sequence). The CDR3 extends over 15 amino acids. CDR3 amino acids: CASSISSENTGELFF. In DNA form, the CDR3 reads TGTGCCAGTAGTATATCGTCAGAGAACACCGGGGAGCTGTTTTTT.

The V and J genes are TRBV30 and TRBJ1-1, with no clear D. V gave up 1 base and J gave up 4 bases, with 7 bases separating them. The CDR3 runs 12 residues. Looked up from germline, CDR1 is GTSNPN and CDR2 is SVGIG (reference sequence). The CDR3 region is CAWSGRGTEAFF. The CDR3 coding sequence is TGTGCCTGGAGTGGGCGGGGCACTGAAGCTTTCTTT.

As concerns this clone: One junction end disagrees with the germline gene, perhaps due to a read error. The chain carries TRBV6-2 or TRBV6-3 and TRBJ2-7, with TRBD1 matching 8 bases. The germline CDR1 and CDR2 sequences are MNHEY and SVGEGT. This CDR3 has 11 residues. CDR3 DNA sequence: TGTGCCAGCAGTTACCCGGACAGGGTTATATTC. Its translation: CASSYPDRVIF.

This chain connects TRBV10-3 to TRBJ2-3; D is ambiguous. The germline V gene has CDR1 ENHRY and CDR2 SYGVKD. Trimming stripped 2 bases from V and 1 base from J, with 10 bases between. The CDR3 loop spans 15 amino acids. The CDR3: CAISEALSGTDTQYF. The CDR3 DNA follows: TGTGCCATCAGTGAGGCGCTGTCGGGCACAGATACGCAGTATTTT.

This clone came up once. This chain uses TRBV12-5 with TRBJ2-2; possible D gene TRBD2, 5 bases. The CDR3 consists of 15 residues. Trimming removed 4 bases from V and 6 bases from J, with 15 bases in between. The V gene's germline CDR1 is LGHNT and CDR2 FRNRAP. This CDR3 is CASGYAGVGSGELFF. The CDR3 coding sequence is TGTGCTAGTGGTTACGCCGGGGTTGGCTCCGGGGAGCTGTTTTTT.

The chain recombines TRBV4-3 with TRBJ1-1, with D tentatively TRBD1 (5 bases). The germline V gene encodes CDR1 LGHNA and CDR2 YSLEER. With 0 bases removed from V and 8 bases from J, the gap between germline ends came to 13 bases. The CDR3 is 14 amino acids. The DNA of the CDR3 is TGCGCCAGCAGCCAAGATGGGGGGTTGGGGGAAGCTTTCTTT. Protein sequence: CASSQDGGLGEAFF.

The chain employs TRBV4-2 and TRBJ2-7; 13 bases are shared with TRBD2. The V segment lost 4 bases and the J segment 4 bases; nucleotides outside the gene matches: 10. CDR3 length equals 17 residues. Germline CDR1 reads LGHNA; CDR2 reads YNFKEQ. Here the CDR3 reads CASSLFIGLAGEYEQYF. The CDR3 nucleotides are TGTGCCAGCAGCCTGTTTATCGGACTAGCGGGAGAGTACGAGCAGTACTTC.

The chain uses TRBV7-3 and TRBJ2-5; a possible D gene is TRBD2 (7 bases). CDR3 length: 14 amino acids. Trimming pared 8 bases from V and 1 base from J, leaving 14 bases between. Germline-derived CDR1 and CDR2 are SGHTA and FQGTGA. This chain's CDR3 is CASGRGGFQETQYF. The CDR3 coding sequence is TGTGCCAGCGGGAGGGGGGGTTTCCAAGAGACCCAGTACTTC.

This clone occurred once. This rearrangement joins TRBV5-8 to TRBJ1-5, with 10 bases fitting TRBD1. V shed 1 base and J 2 bases; nucleotides not matched to a gene: 12. Germline CDR1 and CDR2: SGHTS and YDEGEE. This CDR3 spans 19 amino acids. In DNA form, the CDR3 reads TGTGCCAGCAGCTTGCCAAGGACAGGGGGAATTTTCGGCAATCAGCCCCAGCATTTT. Encoded protein: CASSLPRTGGIFGNQPQHF.

The rearrangement links TRBV7-2 to TRBJ2-5, with D perhaps TRBD2 (5 bases). The V and J ends lost 3 bases and 4 bases respectively, with 12 bases between them. Germline CDR1 reads SGHTA; CDR2 reads FQGNSA. CDR3 size: 14 residues. CDR3 coding DNA: TGTGCCAGCAGCTTCCCGGGGTTACGAGAGACCCAGTACTTC. Translated, it gives CASSFPGLRETQYF.